The 25 T cell receptor beta chains in this list originate from one sample, sequenced in a study of T cell responses to AZD1222 COVID-19 vaccine. Here immunoSEQ multiplex PCR was the method, and the copy in TCRdb shows in-frame clones only, minus some. The table shows about 130,000 clones, with 94% occurring only once. The sequences come from peripheral blood, collected on day 0 of AZD1222 vaccination. The origin of the receptors is an adult in good health.

The J gene is TRBJ2-3, the V gene TRBV19, with a tentative D call TRBD2 (5 bases). Germline CDR1 and CDR2: LNHDA and SQIVND (reference sequence). V was cut by 7 bases and J by 5 bases, with 16 bases left in between. The CDR3 runs to 14 residues. The CDR3 protein is CASILATKKDTQYF. For the CDR3, the DNA is TGTGCCAGTATCTTAGCGACGAAAAAAGATACGCAGTATTTT.

This chain connects TRBV5-4 to TRBJ1-2; D might be TRBD1 (6 bases). V shed 5 bases and J shed 7 bases, with 18 bases lying between them. Germline CDR1 reads SGHNT; CDR2 reads YYREEE (reference sequence). The CDR3 sequence is 14 residues long. CDR3 sequence: CASRQRGGNGGYTF. CDR3 coding DNA: TGTGCCAGCAGGCAGAGAGGGGGGAACGGTGGCTACACCTTC.

The chain combines TRBV19 with TRBJ1-3; unclear D gene. CDR1 is LNHDA, CDR2 SQIVND, per germline (reference sequence). V was shortened by 3 bases and J by 4 bases, with 4 bases between the two germline ends. The CDR3 is 12 residues long. The DNA for the CDR3 is TGTGCCAGTAGTATGGGCGGAAACACCATATATTTT. Translating it yields CASSMGGNTIYF.

The genes are TRBV7-2 and TRBJ2-7; 8 bases map to TRBD2. Germline V gene data show CDR1 as SGHTA and CDR2 as FQGNSA. The V and J ends lost 2 bases and 2 bases, in that order; junction bases with no gene match: 5. The CDR3 totals 15 residues. The CDR3 loop is CASSLSSGKAYEQYF. CDR3 coding DNA: TGTGCCAGCAGCTTAAGTAGCGGGAAGGCCTACGAGCAGTACTTC.

J is TRBJ1-1 and V is TRBV3-1 (or the pseudogene TRBV3-2); 8 nucleotides agree with TRBD1. V lost 6 bases and J lost 7; bases outside the gene matches: 4. The CDR3 is 12 residues long. Germline CDR1 is LGHDT and CDR2 is YNNKEL (reference sequence). CDR3 protein: CASRYGTGEAFF. In DNA, the CDR3 is TGTGCCAGCAGGTACGGGACAGGTGAAGCTTTCTTT.

V gene TRBV2 combines with J gene TRBJ2-1; D unresolved. The CDR3 length is 14 residues. Trimming took off 7 bases at V and 0 bases at J, with 10 bases between the two ends. The germline V gene encodes CDR1 SNHLY and CDR2 FYNNEI. The CDR3 coding sequence is TGTGCCAGCAAAACGGCAAGCTCCTACAATGAGCAGTTCTTC. Translation gives CASKTASSYNEQFF.

This rearrangement joins TRBV6-5 to TRBJ1-6; unclear D gene. Germline loops: CDR1 MNHEY, CDR2 SVGAGI. V shed 2 bases and J shed 15 bases, with 14 bases lying between them. CDR3 length: 13 residues. The CDR3 sequence is CASSYAELGLLHF. CDR3 bases: TGTGCCAGCAGTTACGCGGAGCTTGGGCTCCTCCACTTT.

The chain is built from TRBV4-1 and TRBJ2-7, with D perhaps matching TRBD2 (5 bases). The V end was cut by 4 bases, the J end by 4 bases, with 14 bases between. The CDR3 spans 14 residues. CDR1 and CDR2 from the germline V gene are MGHRA and YSYEKL. The CDR3 region has the DNA TGCGCCAGCAGCCCGTCGGACTTACGGTACGAGCAGTACTTC. As protein: CASSPSDLRYEQYF.

The chain is built from TRBV5-6 and TRBJ1-5; unclear D gene. The germline V and J ends were trimmed by 0 bases and 2 bases, with 18 bases remaining between them. CDR3 size: 18 residues. Germline loops: CDR1 SGHDT, CDR2 YYEEEE. This CDR3 reads CASSLAQSPWNGNQPQHF. CDR3 nucleotides: TGTGCCAGCAGCTTGGCCCAGAGCCCCTGGAATGGCAATCAGCCCCAGCATTTT.

This chain uses TRBV5-4 with TRBJ2-7, with 14 bases fitting TRBD2. Unmatched junction bases numbered 9, after V lost 4 bases and J lost 9 bases. The CDR3 covers 15 residues. Per the germline V gene, CDR1 is SGHNT and CDR2 is YYREEE (reference sequence). In nucleotides, the CDR3 is TGTGCCAGCAGCCCACAGGGACTAGCGGGAGCCGTGCAGTACTTC. Protein product: CASSPQGLAGAVQYF.

The J gene is TRBJ2-1, the V gene TRBV29-1; weak D call: TRBD1 (5 bases). Germline V gives CDR1 SQVTM, CDR2 ANQGSEA. Between the trimmed V and J ends, which lost 5 bases and 7 bases, there was a span of 15 bases. CDR3 length: 13 residues. CDR3 nucleotides: TGCAGCGTTAAAACCAGGGCTAGAAATGAGCAGTTCTTC. This sequence encodes CSVKTRARNEQFF.

This chain joins TRBV18 and TRBJ1-1; D uncertain. CDR1 is KGHSH and CDR2 is LQKENI in the germline V gene. The V gene lost 0 bases and the J gene lost 10 bases, with 15 bases spanning the gap. CDR3 length: 14 residues. CDR3 nucleotide sequence: TGTGCCAGCTCACCACCGTCCACCCTAGAGAGAGCTTTCTTT. This gives the protein CASSPPSTLERAFF.

The chain carries TRBV9 and TRBJ1-6; no clear D gene. There are 12 residues in the CDR3. V lost 0 bases and J 6 bases, leaving 1 base between the germline ends. The V gene's germline CDR1 is SGDLS and CDR2 YYNGEE. CDR3 region: CASSVANSPLHF. CDR3 coding DNA: TGTGCCAGCAGCGTAGCTAATTCACCCCTCCACTTT.

The chain carries TRBV7-2 and TRBJ2-7; no definite D call. The V gene lost 3 bases and the J gene lost 4 bases, with 7 bases spanning the gap. There are 12 residues in the CDR3. Germline V gives CDR1 SGHTA, CDR2 FQGNSA. DNA for the CDR3: TGTGCCAGCAGCTTGACCGCTTACGAGCAGTACTTC. Translation gives CASSLTAYEQYF.

This clone was seen a handful of times. The chain combines TRBV19 with TRBJ2-7, with TRBD2 matching over 11 bases. V shed 1 base and J 2 bases; nucleotides not matched to a gene: 10. CDR1 is LNHDA, CDR2 SQIVND, per germline (reference sequence). The CDR3 totals 18 residues. The CDR3 here is CASSIGRSSGRRTYEQYF. DNA of the CDR3: TGTGCCAGTAGTATAGGGAGGTCTAGCGGGAGGCGGACCTACGAGCAGTACTTC.

The V call is TRBV7-2, the J call TRBJ2-1, with 10 bases matching TRBD2. The CDR3 totals 15 residues. Per the germline V gene, CDR1 is SGHTA and CDR2 is FQGNSA. V lost 3 bases to trimming and J lost 6 bases; unmatched junction nucleotides: 5. The CDR3 loop is CASSFTSGTSNEQFF. In nucleotides, the CDR3 is TGTGCCAGCAGCTTCACTAGCGGGACCAGCAATGAGCAGTTCTTC.

The genes are TRBV6-2 or TRBV6-3 and TRBJ2-3; D might be TRBD2 (5 bases). The CDR3 is 15 residues long. V dropped 2 bases and J dropped 1 base, with 10 bases sitting between them. Germline lookup yields CDR1 MNHEY and CDR2 SVGEGT. DNA of the CDR3: TGTGCCAGCAGTTACAACGGGATCGGCACAGATACGCAGTATTTT. Its protein is CASSYNGIGTDTQYF.

The chain carries TRBV10-3 and TRBJ1-5; TRBD1 might be the D (6 bases). CDR3 length: 15 residues. The ends were cut back, 10 bases at V and 5 bases at J, with 21 bases in the middle. The germline CDR1 and CDR2 sequences are ENHRY and SYGVKD. The CDR3 sequence is CATPYTGTTDQPQHF. The CDR3 nucleotides read TGTGCCACCCCTTACACCGGGACAACAGATCAGCCCCAGCATTTT.

The V gene is TRBV27, the J gene TRBJ1-6, with unresolved D. Deletions cut 7 bases from V and 0 bases from J, with 13 bases between. Looked up from germline, CDR1 is MNHEY and CDR2 is SMNVEV (reference sequence). This CDR3 is built from 16 residues. CDR3 in amino acids: CASTMMGSSYNSPLHF. DNA for the CDR3: TGTGCCAGCACTATGATGGGGAGCTCCTATAATTCACCCCTCCACTTT.

CDR3 amino acids: CASSTTTSGYNEQFF. For the CDR3, the DNA is TGCGCCAGCAGCACTACGACTAGCGGATACAATGAGCAGTTCTTC. The genes are TRBV5-1 and TRBJ2-1; 9 bases align to TRBD2. This CDR3 has 15 residues. Germline loops: CDR1 SGHRS, CDR2 YFSETQ. Trimming removed 4 bases from V and 4 bases from J; junction bases left unmatched: 6.

The chain carries TRBV28 and TRBJ2-7; TRBD1 agrees at 9 bases. In germline, CDR1 is MDHEN, CDR2 SYDVKM. The CDR3 is 15 amino acids. Trimming removed 4 bases from V and 3 bases from J; junction bases left unmatched: 7. The CDR3 DNA reads as TGTGCCAGCAGTTCGGTCGGGACAGGGCTCTACGAGCAGTACTTC. Its protein product is CASSSVGTGLYEQYF.

Only a few counts were recorded for this clone. V gene TRBV28 combines with J gene TRBJ1-5; no definite D call. The V gene's germline CDR1 is MDHEN and CDR2 SYDVKM. The V and J ends lost 2 bases and 13 bases respectively, with 18 bases between them. The CDR3 contains 14 residues. DNA of the CDR3: TGTGCCAGCAGTTTACTCAGCCAGGATGGGTCACAGCATTTT. Translation: CASSLLSQDGSQHF.

The chain links TRBV13 to TRBJ2-5; no clear D. V shed 0 bases and J shed 1 base, with 9 bases lying between them. The CDR3 runs to 15 residues. CDR1 and CDR2 from the germline V gene are PRHDT and FYEKMQ (reference sequence). The CDR3 protein is CASSLGPGLQETQYF. CDR3 in DNA: TGTGCCAGCAGCTTAGGCCCAGGTCTCCAAGAGACCCAGTACTTC.

The V and J genes are TRBV4-3 and TRBJ1-5; D not certain. The V end was cut by 0 bases, the J end by 6 bases, with 12 bases between. CDR3 size: 15 residues. Germline V gene lookup returns CDR1 LGHNA and CDR2 YSLEER. CDR3 loop: CASSQDRWVSQPQHF. In nucleotides, the CDR3 is TGCGCCAGCAGCCAAGATCGTTGGGTTTCTCAGCCCCAGCATTTT.

The J gene is TRBJ2-7, the V gene TRBV11-2; D remains ambiguous. The ends were cut back, 5 bases at V and 3 bases at J, with 17 bases in the middle. This CDR3 comprises 15 residues. Germline-derived CDR1 and CDR2 are SGHAT and FQNNGV. The CDR3 DNA is TGTGCCAGCAGCCCACGACGATCCGAAGACTACGAGCAGTACTTC. This codes for CASSPRRSEDYEQYF.